These 3 T cell receptor beta chains were sequenced from one sample in a study of blood T cell repertoires in COVID-19. Sequenced by immunoSEQ multiplex PCR; TCRdb stores in-frame clones only, minus some. The data show 100,000 to 150,000 clones, about 72% seen once. Source material: peripheral blood. The origin of the receptors is a woman aged 70-85 years with acute or convalescent COVID-19.

This chain links TRBV5-6 with TRBJ2-7, with TRBD1 identical over 8 bases. This CDR3 is 15 amino acids long. The V segment lost 0 bases and the J segment 4 bases; nucleotides outside the gene matches: 6. The germline gives CDR1 SGHDT, CDR2 YYEEEE. The CDR3 protein is CASSLGTGTGYEQYF. In nucleotides, the CDR3 is TGTGCCAGCAGCTTGGGGACAGGGACGGGGTACGAGCAGTACTTC. Supplemented by reference TRBV5-6 and TRBJ2-7, the full variable domain reads DAGVTQSPTHLIKTRGQQVTLRCSPKSGHDTVSWYQQALGQGPQFIFQYYEEEERQRGNFPDRFSGHQFPNYSSELNVNALLLGDSALYLCASSLGTGTGYEQYFGPGTRLTVT.

This chain links TRBV6-4 with TRBJ2-2; D perhaps matches TRBD2 (5 bases). CDR3 length: 16 amino acids. Germline V lookup: CDR1 MRHNA, CDR2 SNTAGT. The V end lost 4 bases, the J end lost 1 base, and 13 bases lay between the germline ends. The CDR3 coding sequence is TGTGCCAGCAGTGTAGATAGCGCGATGAACACCGGGGAGCTGTTTTTT. It translates to CASSVDSAMNTGELFF.

The V and J genes are TRBV28 and TRBJ2-7, with 10 bases matching TRBD2. CDR3 size: 14 residues. V gave up 7 bases and J gave up 2 bases; unmatched junction bases: 5. From germline, CDR1 is MDHEN and CDR2 SYDVKM. In DNA form, the CDR3 reads TGTGCCAGCACCCCTAGCGGGAGCCCCTACGAGCAGTACTTC. It codes for CASTPSGSPYEQYF.